Each of the 12 T cell receptor beta chains below was sequenced from the same sample in a study of beta chain features in type 1 diabetes. Every bit of the isolated RNA underwent reverse transcription, so sequencing read expressed TCRB transcripts. The repertoire was sequenced with immunoSEQ multiplex PCR; TCRdb's copy has only in-frame clones and lacks some. This sample carries hundreds of thousands of clones, roughly 11% of them seen once, and the ten largest clones take 0.015%. Sequences were obtained from naive CD4+ T cells from blood. The origin of the receptors is a woman aged 25-40 years in good health.

This clone was observed a few times. This chain connects TRBV19 to TRBJ2-7; 8 bases fit TRBD1. V gave up 3 bases and J gave up 3 bases; unmatched junction bases: 4. Looked up from germline, CDR1 is LNHDA and CDR2 is SQIVND (reference sequence). This CDR3 is 14 amino acids long. CDR3 loop: CASSMVTGVYEQYF. DNA for the CDR3: TGTGCCAGTAGTATGGTGACAGGGGTCTACGAGCAGTACTTC.

Worth noting for this clone: One junction end does not reproduce the germline sequence, and a read error may be involved. This chain links TRBV7-7 with TRBJ2-2; TRBD1 is a possible D gene (8 bases). The germline V gene has CDR1 SSHAT and CDR2 FNYEAQ (reference sequence). This CDR3 contains 15 residues. CDR3 region: CASSLTGGDTGELFF. For the CDR3, the DNA is TGTGCTAGCAGCTTAACAGGGGGGGACACCGGGGAGCTGTTTTTT.

This clone was seen more than once but under ten times. The chain links TRBV5-4 to TRBJ2-2; 11 bases match TRBD2. V trimming: 0 bases; J trimming: 6 bases; junction bases outside the gene matches: 4. CDR1 SGHNT and CDR2 YYREEE come from the germline V gene (reference sequence). The CDR3 is 16 amino acids. As DNA, the CDR3 is TGTGCCAGCAGCTTGGGACTGGGACTAGCGGCCGGGGAGCTGTTTTTT. Residues: CASSLGLGLAAGELFF.

The V call is TRBV18, the J call TRBJ2-7; D not resolved. V lost 3 bases to trimming and J lost 6 bases, with 15 bases between them. The germline gives CDR1 KGHSH, CDR2 LQKENI. The CDR3 consists of 14 residues. The CDR3 loop reads CASSPDTAIGEQYF. In DNA, the CDR3 is TGTGCCAGCTCACCGGATACAGCTATAGGCGAGCAGTACTTC.

The chain couples TRBV27 to TRBJ2-1; 13 positions match TRBD2. CDR1 is MNHEY, CDR2 SMNVEV, per germline (reference sequence). After removal of 8 bases from V and 5 bases from J, the junction contained 9 bases not matched to a gene. CDR3 size: 16 residues. The CDR3, as DNA: TGTGCCAGCCCTCCCGCCGGGACTAGCGGGAACAATGAGCAGTTCTTC. Translation: CASPPAGTSGNNEQFF.

V and J are TRBV6-5 and TRBJ2-1, with D tentatively TRBD1 (6 bases). Germline values: CDR1 MNHEY, CDR2 SVGAGI. The CDR3 runs to 16 residues. V was pared by 0 bases and J by 4 bases, with 13 bases between. The CDR3 sequence is CASSYSGGVMYNEQFF. Written as DNA, the CDR3 is TGTGCCAGCAGTTACTCAGGGGGAGTAATGTACAATGAGCAGTTCTTC.

This clone was seen more than once but under ten times. The same CDR3 is also encoded by other DNA sequences in this sample. The V gene is TRBV7-3, the J gene TRBJ2-3, with no clear D. Trimming removed 1 base at V and 2 bases at J, with 7 bases between. The CDR3 is made up of 14 amino acids. The V gene's germline CDR1 is SGHTA and CDR2 FQGTGA. DNA for the CDR3: TGTGCCAGCAGCTTAAGGGCGTCCACAGATACGCAGTATTTT. Amino acid sequence: CASSLRASTDTQYF.

The rearrangement joins TRBV2 to TRBJ2-2; 8 nucleotides align to TRBD2. J gave up 4 bases and V 7 bases, and 11 bases lay outside the gene matches. Germline CDR1 and CDR2: SNHLY and FYNNEI. This CDR3 spans 16 amino acids. CDR3: CASTPVPGTSTGELFF. The CDR3 DNA sequence: TGTGCCAGCACCCCCGTCCCCGGGACTAGCACCGGGGAGCTGTTTTTT.

The rearrangement joins TRBV7-2 to TRBJ1-5, with D hard to call. The ends were cut back, 3 bases at V and 4 bases at J, with 13 bases in the middle. The CDR3 is made up of 15 amino acids. CDR1 and CDR2 (germline): SGHTA, FQGNSA. The CDR3 sequence is CASSLNRQTNQPQHF. In DNA, the CDR3 is TGTGCCAGCAGCTTGAATCGTCAGACTAATCAGCCCCAGCATTTT.

This clone was seen a handful of times. This sequence joins TRBV30 and TRBJ1-5, with D possibly TRBD1 on 6 matching bases. CDR3 length: 14 residues. Germline V lookup: CDR1 GTSNPN, CDR2 SVGIG (reference sequence). V lost 5 bases, J lost 7 bases, and 18 bases lay in between. CDR3 bases: TGTGCCTGGGGAAAAAACAGGGATTACCAGCCCCAGCATTTT. This sequence encodes CAWGKNRDYQPQHF.

This clone was found once. This chain joins TRBV18 and TRBJ2-1; perhaps TRBD1 as D (6 bases). V lost 6 bases and J 7 bases, leaving 10 bases between the germline ends. Germline-derived CDR1 and CDR2 are KGHSH and LQKENI. The CDR3 loop spans 12 amino acids. The CDR3 region has the DNA TGTGCCAGCTCCAACCAGGGGAATGAGCAGTTCTTC. Translation gives CASSNQGNEQFF.

This clone came up once. The J gene is TRBJ2-2, the V gene TRBV6-1; 14 nucleotides line up with TRBD2. CDR3 size: 18 residues. Germline V CDR1 and CDR2: MNHNS, SASEGT. V lost 4 bases and J lost 1; bases outside the gene matches: 5. The chain's CDR3 is CASSARLAGGLNTGELFF. CDR3 in DNA: TGTGCCAGCAGTGCCAGACTAGCGGGAGGGTTGAACACCGGGGAGCTGTTTTTT.